The 15 T cell receptor beta chains below come from one sample, sequenced in a study of T cell changes during pregnancy in multiple sclerosis. TCRdb's table, derived via immunoSEQ multiplex PCR, lists solely in-frame clones and lacks some. Of roughly 100,000 clones listed, around 94% are singletons. The source material was peripheral blood, sampled after pregnancy. Every receptor here comes from a female donor with multiple sclerosis, enrolled in a pregnancy study.

The DNA of the CDR3 is TGTGCCAGTACCGGGGGACGTGCGGGAACCTACGAGCAGTACTTC. It translates to CASTGGRAGTYEQYF. The J gene is TRBJ2-7, the V gene TRBV19; tentatively, D is TRBD2 (6 bases). V was pared by 7 bases and J by 2 bases, with 18 bases between. The CDR3 is made up of 15 amino acids. CDR1 is LNHDA and CDR2 is SQIVND in the germline V gene (reference sequence).

The CDR3 nucleotides read TGTGCCAGCACGGACATGAACACTGAAGCTTTCTTT. Translated, it gives CASTDMNTEAFF. The rearrangement joins TRBV2 to TRBJ1-1, with D perhaps TRBD1 (5 bases). V was clipped by 7 bases and J by 0 bases, with 6 bases between them. Germline V gene lookup returns CDR1 SNHLY and CDR2 FYNNEI. This CDR3 has 12 residues. The full variable domain, rest sourced from reference TRBV2 and TRBJ1-1, is EPEVTQTPSHQVTQMGQEVILRCVPISNHLYFYWYRQILGQKVEFLVSFYNNEISEKSEIFDDQFSVERPDGSNFTLKIRSTKLEDSAMYFCASTDMNTEAFFGQGTRLTVV.

This chain uses TRBV30 with TRBJ2-2; 7 nucleotides agree with TRBD2. The V gene end was trimmed by 5 bases and the J gene end by 4 bases; junction bases not matched to a gene: 4. Germline V gene sequence: CDR1 GTSNPN, CDR2 SVGIG (reference sequence). CDR3 length: 13 residues. CDR3 loop: CAWGEGFTGELFF. DNA of the CDR3: TGTGCCTGGGGGGAGGGGTTCACCGGGGAGCTGTTTTTT.

This chain connects TRBV29-1 to TRBJ1-1; no reliable D call. CDR3 size: 11 residues. Trimming took off 6 bases at V and 6 bases at J, with 11 bases between the two ends. Per the germline V gene, CDR1 is SQVTM and CDR2 is ANQGSEA. CDR3 amino acids: CSVSIHSEAFF. CDR3 in DNA: TGCAGCGTCTCAATCCACTCTGAAGCTTTCTTT.

The chain couples TRBV30 to TRBJ2-3; perhaps TRBD2 as D (5 bases). The germline V and J ends were trimmed by 4 bases and 4 bases, with 6 bases remaining between them. The CDR3 is 11 amino acids. Germline V lookup: CDR1 GTSNPN, CDR2 SVGIG (reference sequence). In nucleotides, the CDR3 is TGTGCCTGGACCGGGGCAGATACGCAGTATTTT. Translated, it gives CAWTGADTQYF. Full variable domain (rest looked up from reference TRBV30 and TRBJ2-3): SQTIHQWPATLVQPVGSPLSLECTVEGTSNPNLYWYRQAAGRGLQLLFYSVGIGQISSEVPQNLSASRPQDRQFILSSKKLLLSDSGFYLCAWTGADTQYFGPGTRLTVL.

This clone was found once. CDR3 DNA: TGTGCCAGCAGTCCGACAGGGGTGAACACTGAAGCTTTCTTT. Translated: CASSPTGVNTEAFF. The chain recombines TRBV27 with TRBJ1-1; 8 bases line up with TRBD1. CDR3 size: 14 residues. V was clipped by 5 bases and J by 0 bases; unmatched bases: 2. Germline V gives CDR1 MNHEY, CDR2 SMNVEV (reference sequence).

The V and J genes are TRBV9 and TRBJ1-3; possibly TRBD1 for D (6 bases). The CDR3 is made up of 16 amino acids. V dropped 3 bases and J dropped 3 bases, with 16 bases sitting between them. Germline V gives CDR1 SGDLS, CDR2 YYNGEE. CDR3 nucleotide sequence: TGTGCCAGCAGCGGCGAATCAGGGGTACTTGGAAACACCATATATTTT. This encodes CASSGESGVLGNTIYF.

The chain uses TRBV19 and TRBJ2-1, with TRBD2 identical over 11 bases. Germline loops: CDR1 LNHDA, CDR2 SQIVND (reference sequence). V was pared by 1 base and J by 8 bases, with 16 bases of the junction left unmatched. The CDR3 consists of 19 residues. The DNA of the CDR3 is TGTGCCAGTAGTATAGCGTGGCGTCTAGCGGGAGGCCCTAGGGATGAGCAGTTCTTC. Protein: CASSIAWRLAGGPRDEQFF. Looking up the rest from reference TRBV19 and TRBJ2-1 gives the full variable domain: DGGITQSPKYLFRKEGQNVTLSCEQNLNHDAMYWYRQDPGQGLRLIYYSQIVNDFQKGDIAEGYSVSREKKESFPLTVTSAQKNPTAFYLCASSIAWRLAGGPRDEQFFGPGTRLTVL.

This clone appeared a single time. The chain has TRBV30 and TRBJ2-1; 9 bases are shared with TRBD2. Germline V gives CDR1 GTSNPN, CDR2 SVGIG (reference sequence). V lost 2 bases to trimming and J lost 9 bases; unmatched junction nucleotides: 17. CDR3 length equals 17 residues. In DNA form, the CDR3 reads TGTGCCTGGAGTTCCCGGGGGTTGCGGGAGGGCCGCACTGAGCAGTTCTTC. Protein: CAWSSRGLREGRTEQFF. The full variable domain, its missing parts supplied by reference TRBV30 and TRBJ2-1, is SQTIHQWPATLVQPVGSPLSLECTVEGTSNPNLYWYRQAAGRGLQLLFYSVGIGQISSEVPQNLSASRPQDRQFILSSKKLLLSDSGFYLCAWSSRGLREGRTEQFFGPGTRLTVL.

The chain has TRBV4-3 and TRBJ1-5, with 7 positions matching TRBD1. Germline CDR1 and CDR2: LGHNA and YSLEER. The junction had 3 bases not matched to a gene; V was cut back by 4 bases and J by 3 bases. This CDR3 has 14 amino acids. The CDR3 loop reads CASSLGQYNQPQHF. The CDR3, as DNA: TGCGCCAGCAGCCTGGGACAGTACAATCAGCCCCAGCATTTT.

The chain employs TRBV5-1 and TRBJ2-2; no clear D. V lost 3 bases to trimming and J lost 8 bases, with 14 bases between them. Per the germline V gene, CDR1 is SGHRS and CDR2 is YFSETQ. The length of the CDR3 is 14 residues. CDR3 region: CASSSSGSRGELFF. CDR3 DNA sequence: TGCGCCAGCAGCTCCTCCGGTAGCAGAGGGGAGCTGTTTTTT.

CDR3 loop: CASSATLIGELFF. Here the CDR3 DNA reads TGTGCCAGCAGTGCGACTTTGATCGGGGAGCTGTTTTTT. The chain recombines TRBV27 with TRBJ2-2; D ambiguous. Trimming stripped 5 bases from V and 7 bases from J, with 11 bases between. Germline CDR1 is MNHEY and CDR2 is SMNVEV (reference sequence). CDR3 length: 13 amino acids.

The chain links TRBV11-2 to TRBJ1-1; D perhaps matches TRBD1 (5 bases). Looked up from germline, CDR1 is SGHAT and CDR2 is FQNNGV. The germline V and J ends were trimmed by 7 bases and 1 base, with 16 bases remaining between them. The CDR3 loop spans 15 amino acids. CDR3 bases: TGTGCCAGCACCCCTCGAGGCAGGGCGAACACTGAAGCTTTCTTT. It specifies CASTPRGRANTEAFF.

The chain employs TRBV6-6 and TRBJ2-5; 7 bases align to TRBD1. CDR1 is MNHNY and CDR2 is SVGAGI in the germline V gene (reference sequence). The length of the CDR3 is 14 residues. V shed 2 bases, J shed 5 bases, and the junction held 5 bases outside the gene matches. The CDR3 spells CASSYGLTGETQYF. In DNA, the CDR3 is TGTGCCAGCAGTTACGGTTTGACAGGGGAGACCCAGTACTTC.

This clone is a singleton in its sample. The rearrangement joins TRBV19 to TRBJ2-7; the D gene is possibly TRBD1 (6 bases). This CDR3 is 18 amino acids long. Trimming left V 0 bases short and J 3 bases short, with 21 bases between. Germline-derived CDR1 and CDR2 are LNHDA and SQIVND (reference sequence). This CDR3 reads CASSIDRPSGSRGYEQYF. CDR3 DNA sequence: TGTGCCAGTAGTATAGATCGGCCATCTGGAAGCAGGGGCTACGAGCAGTACTTC. Together with reference TRBV19 and TRBJ2-7, the CDR3 gives the full variable domain: DGGITQSPKYLFRKEGQNVTLSCEQNLNHDAMYWYRQDPGQGLRLIYYSQIVNDFQKGDIAEGYSVSREKKESFPLTVTSAQKNPTAFYLCASSIDRPSGSRGYEQYFGPGTRLTVT.